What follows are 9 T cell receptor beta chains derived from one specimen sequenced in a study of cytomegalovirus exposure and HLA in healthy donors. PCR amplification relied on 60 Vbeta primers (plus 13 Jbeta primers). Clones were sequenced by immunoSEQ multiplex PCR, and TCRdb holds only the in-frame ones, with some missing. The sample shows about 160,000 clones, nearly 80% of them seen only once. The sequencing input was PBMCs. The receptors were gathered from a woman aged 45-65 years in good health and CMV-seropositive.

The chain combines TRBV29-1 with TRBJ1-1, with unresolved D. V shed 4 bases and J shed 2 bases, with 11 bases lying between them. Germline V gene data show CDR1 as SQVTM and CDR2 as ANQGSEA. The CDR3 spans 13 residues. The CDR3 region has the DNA TGCAGCGTTGTCGGGGAAAGAAACACTGAAGCTTTCTTT. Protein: CSVVGERNTEAFF.

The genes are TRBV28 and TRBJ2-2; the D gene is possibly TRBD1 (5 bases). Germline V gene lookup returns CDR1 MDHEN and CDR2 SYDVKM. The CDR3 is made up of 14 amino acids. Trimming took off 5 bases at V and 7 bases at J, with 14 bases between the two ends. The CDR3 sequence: CASSAPRVGGELFF. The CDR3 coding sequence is TGTGCCAGCAGTGCGCCCAGGGTGGGCGGGGAGCTGTTTTTT. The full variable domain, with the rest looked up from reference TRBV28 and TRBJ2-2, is DVKVTQSSRYLVKRTGEKVFLECVQDMDHENMFWYRQDPGLGLRLIYFSYDVKMKEKGDIPEGYSVSREKKERFSLILESASTNQTSMYLCASSAPRVGGELFFGEGSRLTVL.

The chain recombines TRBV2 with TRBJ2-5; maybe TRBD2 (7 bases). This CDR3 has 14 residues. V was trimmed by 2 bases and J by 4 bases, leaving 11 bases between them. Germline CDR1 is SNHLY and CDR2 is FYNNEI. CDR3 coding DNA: TGTGCCAGCAGTGAATACGGGGGGCGAGAGACCCAGTACTTC. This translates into CASSEYGGRETQYF.

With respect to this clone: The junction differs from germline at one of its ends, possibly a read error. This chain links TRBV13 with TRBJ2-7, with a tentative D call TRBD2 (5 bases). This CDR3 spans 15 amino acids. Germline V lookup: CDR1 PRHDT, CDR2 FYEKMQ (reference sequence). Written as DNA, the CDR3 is TGTACCAGCAGCTTAGGCGTCTACGGTTCGGGGGAGCAGTACTTC. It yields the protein CTSSLGVYGSGEQYF. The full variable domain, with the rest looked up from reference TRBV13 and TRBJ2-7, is AAGVIQSPRHLIKEKRETATLKCYPIPRHDTVYWYQQGPGQDPQFLISFYEKMQSDKGSIPDRFSAQQFSDYHSELNMSSLELGDSALYFCTSSLGVYGSGEQYFGPGTRLTVT.

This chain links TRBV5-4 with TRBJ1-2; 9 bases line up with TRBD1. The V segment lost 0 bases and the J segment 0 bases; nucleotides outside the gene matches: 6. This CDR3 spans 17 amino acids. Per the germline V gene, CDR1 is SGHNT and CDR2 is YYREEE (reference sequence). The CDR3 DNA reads TGTGCCAGCAGCTTGGTTACAGGGGGCTGGTCTAACTATGGCTACACCTTC. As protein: CASSLVTGGWSNYGYTF.

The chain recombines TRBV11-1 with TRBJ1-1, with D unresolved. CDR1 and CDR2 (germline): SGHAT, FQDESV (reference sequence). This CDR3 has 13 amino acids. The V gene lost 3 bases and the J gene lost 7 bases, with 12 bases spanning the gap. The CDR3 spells CASSLGRYYEAFF. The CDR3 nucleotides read TGTGCCAGCAGCTTGGGGAGGTACTATGAAGCTTTCTTT.

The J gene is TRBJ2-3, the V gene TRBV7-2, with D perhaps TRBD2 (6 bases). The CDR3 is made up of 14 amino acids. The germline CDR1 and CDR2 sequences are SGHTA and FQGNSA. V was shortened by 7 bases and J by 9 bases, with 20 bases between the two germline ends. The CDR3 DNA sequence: TGTGCCAGCACCGCCCTCTTAAATGGGGGGACGCAGTATTTT. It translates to CASTALLNGGTQYF.

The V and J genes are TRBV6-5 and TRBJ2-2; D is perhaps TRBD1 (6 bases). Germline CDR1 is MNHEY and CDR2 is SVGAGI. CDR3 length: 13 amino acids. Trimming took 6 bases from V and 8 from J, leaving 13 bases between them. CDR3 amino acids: CASRVSTGGELFF. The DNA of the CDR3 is TGTGCCAGCAGAGTCTCGACAGGAGGGGAGCTGTTTTTT.

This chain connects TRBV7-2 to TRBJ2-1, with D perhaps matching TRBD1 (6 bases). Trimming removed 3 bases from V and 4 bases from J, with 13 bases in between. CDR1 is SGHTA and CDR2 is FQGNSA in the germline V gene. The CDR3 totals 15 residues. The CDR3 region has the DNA TGTGCCAGCAGCTTGTCTTGGACAGTATACAATGAGCAGTTCTTC. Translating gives CASSLSWTVYNEQFF.